This T cell receptor (beta chain) was profiled in a study of naive and memory T cell subsets (dated by TCRdb to about 2017). Concerning the study at large: The study applied an open-source, UMI-based TCR alpha and beta sequencing pipeline to sorted naive and memory peripheral blood T cell subsets. The functional CMV T cell responses agreed completely with IgG serology results. RNA was DNase-treated and reverse transcribed with TCR constant-region primers, mostly using SuperScript III. Broader findings and caveats from the paper: The repertoire findings for the naive and memory subsets could not be validated against a ground truth, as none was available. Following error correction, more than 95% of naive TCR sequences occurred only once, which made naive abundance distributions much steeper than those of memory subsets. In both CD4 and CD8 cells, the Gini index increased while Shannon and inverse Simpson diversity decreased from naive through CM, EM and EMRA. RNA-based TCR counts may be influenced by expression changes linked to T cell activation and differentiation. Each clonotype was defined as a single alpha or beta chain sequence rather than as a paired alpha/beta receptor. A power law was followed by TCR abundance, with an exponent that differed between naive and memory subsets but was consistent across the three individuals.

To note about this clonotype: This clone's antigen is unknown. Base qualities are missing; no much larger clone stands one base away.

The CDR3 holds 17 amino acids from the cysteine to the phenylalanine. The only DNA kept is the CDR3, 51 bases in frame from the first base. Trimmed from V: 4 bases; trimmed from J: 4 bases; junction bases lacking a gene match: 10. According to the germline V gene, CDR1 reads SGHTA and CDR2 reads FQGTGA. From the second PCR step on, the TCR alpha and beta chain libraries were amplified in separate reactions. CMV status of each donor was established by measuring IFNgamma production from CD4+ T cells after fresh PBMCs were stimulated overnight with CMV viral lysate. CD4 T cells were positively selected with Miltenyi beads, followed by positive selection of CD8 T cells from the CD4-negative fraction. Cells stained for CD3, CD4, CD8, CD45RA, CD27 and a live/dead dye were sorted on a BD Aria II into four subsets by CD45RA and CD27. For sorting, CD45RA-CD27- cells were defined as effector memory cells, while CD45RA+CD27- cells were defined as EMRA cells. Blood was obtained from three healthy volunteers, and the blood from each volunteer was fractionated into CD4 and CD8 T cells and subsequently into four differentiation subsets. Roughly 0.12 L of peripheral blood was taken from each donor, and PBMC were separated by density-gradient centrifugation on Ficoll-Paque PLUS. The sorted cells were lysed in RLT buffer, after which RNA was extracted using a Qiagen RNeasy kit and kept at -80 degrees C.

The library came from UMI-ligation and nested PCR. The beta constant-region primer was an equimolar mix of two oligonucleotides covering both TRBC1 and TRBC2. The ligated cDNA went through four rounds of PCR with nested alpha and beta constant-region primers together with the SP2 primer. A single-stranded oligonucleotide containing the SP2 primer and a 12-nucleotide UMI was joined to the 3' end of the cDNA by T4 RNA ligase 1. The ligation reaction was incubated at 16°C for about 19-24 hours. PCR2 was typically performed as a SYBR Green qPCR and was stopped at a predetermined threshold so that over-amplification was prevented. Every purification after the first one was done using Agencourt AMPure XP magnetic beads. Libraries were quantified by Qubit and checked on a TapeStation, where a main peak was expected near 650 bp. Sequencing of the pooled libraries was done on an Illumina MiSeq using v2 2x251 paired-end kits, which typically yielded 1-2 million reads per sample. Libraries were pooled at around 4 nM per sample, and about 5-7% PhiX was added to improve cluster recognition. The authors' pipeline ran thus. FASTQ reads processed by Demultiplexor were assigned V and J genes by Decombinator through tag matching that tolerated a single base-pair mismatch. By using UMIs, Collapsinator corrected both sequencing errors and the frequency errors caused by PCR heterogeneity. TCRs were translated and CDR3s were extracted from the conserved cysteine to the FGXG phenylalanine by CDR3Translator, with non-productive sequences being flagged. Gini, Shannon entropy and inverse Simpson indices were calculated on repertoires that had been subsampled to equal numbers of UMI-defined TCRs. Power-law fits to clonotype abundance distributions were performed by maximum likelihood within the linear range. For one naive CD8 sample, the pipeline and MIGEC produced similar UMI counts, unique TCR numbers and clonal distributions. Repertoires were searched for approximately 7,000 CMV-associated CDR3 sequences compiled from VDJdb and a published dataset. TCRdb's own reprocessing of the public reads used fastp at Q25 and MiXCR and kept productive beta chains. Each CDR3 protein gets just one entry, which takes the most common genes and DNA from the rows behind it. These V and J calls originate from TCRdb's pipeline instead of the authors' own analysis. The sample yields approximately 31,000 distinct CDR3 sequences; about a fifth were counted once. Of the sample, around 3.5% falls within the top ten clones.

Specimen: effector memory CD4+ T cells from blood. The cell subset or site tag for this specimen amounts to: effector memory, CD45RA- CD27-. This receptor was identified in a human donor in good health. The chain was built from TRBV7-3 and TRBJ2-2, with 9 middle bases fitting TRBD2. CDR3 region: CASSSYGTSLSTGELFF. Here is the DNA: TGTGCCAGCAGCTCGTACGGGACTAGCTTGTCCACCGGGGAGCTGTTTTTT.